The entry below describes one T cell receptor beta chain. Its antigen target is currently unknown. No clone much larger than this one lies a single base away; base qualities are absent. Library creation used the immunoSEQ multiplex PCR assay. The table comes from immuneACCESS by way of TCRdb, which keeps in-frame sequences with V and J called. Part of the clones is missing from these tables; in studies checked, under half for an unresolved V gene and the rest for unknown reasons. Recorded for this sample are roughly 120,000 clones; roughly 91% of them occurred a single time. Over 1.5% of the sample is taken by the ten largest. The data stem from a study of control samples from healthy donors and cancer patients (dated by TCRdb to 2018 to 2020). Sequenced: PBMCs. The sequence came from a man aged 45-65 years with head and neck cancer.

Here the CDR3 is given as CASSAFRDSYNEQFF. DNA sequence: TGTGCCAGCAGTGCTTTTAGGGACTCCTACAATGAGCAGTTCTTC. The chain couples TRBV2 to TRBJ2-1, with no confident D gene call. The germline V gene gives CDR1 as SNHLY and CDR2 as FYNNEI. V loses 4 bases, J loses 0 bases, and the germline ends lie 10 bases apart. The CDR3 holds 15 amino acids from the cysteine to the phenylalanine. The retained sequence is limited to the CDR3, 45 bases, with the frame set at the first base.